A single sample gave rise to the 23 T cell receptor beta chains below, sequenced in a study of blood T cell repertoires in COVID-19. Profiled with immunoSEQ multiplex PCR; TCRdb holds only in-frame clones, not every one. The sample has approximately 53,000 clones; around 92% are singletons. Source material: peripheral blood. The receptors shown here come from a human donor in a cohort sampled during active COVID-19.

The V call is TRBV4-2, the J call TRBJ2-3, with 11 bases that match TRBD2. V gave up 0 bases and J gave up 2 bases; unmatched junction bases: 4. CDR3 length: 17 residues. The V gene's germline CDR1 is LGHNA and CDR2 YNFKEQ. CDR3 protein: CASSQDSSGGLTDTQYF. The CDR3 region has the DNA TGTGCCAGCAGCCAAGATTCTAGCGGGGGGCTCACAGATACGCAGTATTTT.

The V gene is TRBV7-2, the J gene TRBJ2-3, with D possibly TRBD1 on 6 matching bases. CDR3 length: 15 amino acids. The germline gives CDR1 SGHTA, CDR2 FQGNSA. Between the trimmed V and J ends, which lost 4 bases and 1 base, there was a span of 12 bases. In nucleotides, the CDR3 is TGTGCCAGCAGCTCTCAACAGGGTGGCACAGATACGCAGTATTTT. Encoded protein: CASSSQQGGTDTQYF.

This rearrangement joins TRBV6-6 to TRBJ2-7; 11 nucleotides line up with TRBD2. The CDR3 totals 15 residues. CDR1 MNHNY and CDR2 SVGAGI come from the germline V gene (reference sequence). V lost 6 bases, J lost 4 bases, and 8 bases stayed unmatched. The CDR3 DNA is TGTGCCAGCAGAACACTAGCGGGAGTCGTTTACGAGCAGTACTTC. This translates into CASRTLAGVVYEQYF.

This CDR3 is CASSRLGGGLKETQYF. In DNA, the CDR3 is TGTGCCAGCAGCAGACTTGGGGGAGGGCTTAAAGAGACCCAGTACTTC. The rearrangement joins TRBV7-2 to TRBJ2-5; 7 positions agree with TRBD2. The CDR3 extends over 16 amino acids. Germline V CDR1 and CDR2: SGHTA, FQGNSA. After removal of 5 bases from V and 3 bases from J, the junction contained 12 bases not matched to a gene. The entire variable domain, with the rest obtained from reference TRBV7-2 and TRBJ2-5, is as follows: GAGVSQSPSNKVTEKGKDVELRCDPISGHTALYWYRQSLGQGLEFLIYFQGNSAPDKSGLPSDRFSAERTGGSVSTLTIQRTQQEDSAVYLCASSRLGGGLKETQYFGPGTRLLVL.

The chain is built from TRBV6-1 and TRBJ1-2, with TRBD1 identical over 8 bases. The V and J ends lost 4 bases and 5 bases, in that order; junction bases with no gene match: 15. The CDR3 loop spans 17 amino acids. The V gene's germline CDR1 is MNHNS and CDR2 SASEGT. The DNA for the CDR3 is TGTGCCAGCAGTGTTGAGACAGGGGCCTGGGACCCTTATGGCTACACCTTC. Translated, it gives CASSVETGAWDPYGYTF.

The chain recombines TRBV20-1 with TRBJ2-3, with D unclear. CDR3 length: 10 amino acids. Germline V gives CDR1 DFQATT, CDR2 SNEGSKA (reference sequence). V was pared by 3 bases and J by 6 bases, with 4 bases between. The CDR3 protein is CSASSDTQYF. The CDR3 DNA sequence: TGCAGTGCTAGCTCTGATACGCAGTATTTT.

The chain recombines TRBV7-6 with TRBJ1-2; D gene unclear. Deletions cut 5 bases from V and 4 bases from J, with 14 bases between. CDR3 length equals 14 residues. Per germline, CDR1 SGHVS and CDR2 FNYEAQ. This CDR3 is CASSRGAQSYGYTF. In DNA, the CDR3 is TGTGCCAGCAGCCGCGGTGCGCAGAGCTATGGCTACACCTTC.

The V gene is TRBV5-1, the J gene TRBJ2-1; 8 nucleotides match TRBD2. Germline V gene sequence: CDR1 SGHRS, CDR2 YFSETQ. This CDR3 comprises 18 residues. V lost 7 bases and J lost 3; bases outside the gene matches: 18. The chain's CDR3 is CASRTGTRYRGVYNEQFF. The CDR3 nucleotides are TGCGCCAGCCGAACCGGGACTAGGTACCGGGGGGTCTACAATGAGCAGTTCTTC.

V gene TRBV7-9 combines with J gene TRBJ1-1; possibly TRBD1 for D (6 bases). The V end was cut by 4 bases, the J end by 4 bases, with 25 bases between. The CDR3 totals 18 residues. CDR1 is SEHNR, CDR2 FQNEAQ, per germline (reference sequence). CDR3 nucleotides: TGTGCCAGCAGCTCACCCCGGGACAAGGGATTAGGGTCCACTGAAGCTTTCTTT. Protein product: CASSSPRDKGLGSTEAFF.

The CDR3, as DNA: TGCGCCAGCAGAATGGGAGGGGCAAGCAATCAGCCCCAGCATTTT. This encodes CASRMGGASNQPQHF. This rearrangement joins TRBV10-2 to TRBJ1-5, with D maybe TRBD1 (5 bases). V was shortened by 6 bases and J by 1 base, with 13 bases between the two germline ends. The CDR3 is 15 amino acids. Germline assignment: CDR1 WSHSY and CDR2 SAAADI.

The chain carries TRBV2 and TRBJ1-5, with TRBD1 matching 9 bases. Germline V gives CDR1 SNHLY, CDR2 FYNNEI. CDR3 size: 14 residues. Trimming removed 4 bases from V and 7 bases from J; junction bases left unmatched: 5. CDR3 nucleotide sequence: TGTGCCAGCAGTGGGACAGGGGTTTCGCAGCCCCAGCATTTT. Protein: CASSGTGVSQPQHF.

The chain couples TRBV5-1 to TRBJ2-7, with D perhaps matching TRBD1 (5 bases). The germline V gene has CDR1 SGHRS and CDR2 YFSETQ. The V and J ends lost 3 bases and 2 bases respectively, with 12 bases between them. The CDR3 has 14 residues. CDR3 loop: CASSSQAGPYEQYF. The CDR3 DNA sequence: TGCGCCAGCAGCTCTCAGGCAGGGCCCTACGAGCAGTACTTC.

The gene calls are TRBV6-2 or TRBV6-3 and TRBJ2-7, with D possibly matching TRBD2 (5 bases). Looked up from germline, CDR1 is MNHEY and CDR2 is SVGEGT. This CDR3 is 15 amino acids long. Deletions cut 5 bases from V and 6 bases from J, with 20 bases between. CDR3 residues: CASSARRTGLGEQYF. The DNA for the CDR3 is TGTGCCAGCAGTGCCAGGAGGACTGGCCTTGGCGAGCAGTACTTC.

Only a few counts were recorded for this clone. The chain employs TRBV19 and TRBJ1-6, with 9 bases matching TRBD1. V gave up 3 bases and J gave up 6 bases; unmatched junction bases: 3. Germline V gene lookup returns CDR1 LNHDA and CDR2 SQIVND (reference sequence). The CDR3 has 15 residues. The CDR3 DNA is TGTGCCAGTAGTATCCAGACAGGGGGTAATTCACCCCTCCACTTT. Its translation: CASSIQTGGNSPLHF.

This chain connects TRBV12-3 or TRBV12-4 to TRBJ2-2; D uncertain. The CDR3 extends over 12 amino acids. Trimming cost V 4 bases and J 6 bases, with 6 bases left between them. CDR3 bases: TGTGCCAGCAGTTCCTCAGCCGGGGAGCTGTTTTTT. Its protein product is CASSSSAGELFF.

This clone occurred a few times. V is TRBV3-1 (or the pseudogene TRBV3-2) and J is TRBJ2-7; TRBD2 aligns across 8 bases. After removal of 2 bases from V and 5 bases from J, the junction contained 11 bases not matched to a gene. Germline V gene data show CDR1 as LGHDT and CDR2 as YNNKEL (reference sequence). This CDR3 spans 16 amino acids. The CDR3 loop reads CASSQTIAGTSHEQYF. CDR3 nucleotides: TGTGCCAGCAGCCAAACAATAGCGGGAACTTCCCACGAGCAGTACTTC.

The V call is TRBV7-9, the J call TRBJ1-1, with 10 bases lining up with TRBD1. V lost 0 bases and J lost 5; bases outside the gene matches: 3. The CDR3 consists of 15 residues. Germline values: CDR1 SEHNR, CDR2 FQNEAQ (reference sequence). CDR3 in DNA: TGTGCCAGCAGCTTAGCGGGGGGACAGGGGACTGAAGCTTTCTTT. This codes for CASSLAGGQGTEAFF.

The gene calls are TRBV19 and TRBJ2-6, with D hard to call. The CDR3 sequence is 19 residues long. The V gene's germline CDR1 is LNHDA and CDR2 SQIVND (reference sequence). Deletions cut 0 bases from V and 1 base from J, with 16 bases between. This CDR3 reads CASSIDRPPSRSGANVLTF. CDR3 DNA sequence: TGTGCCAGTAGTATAGATCGGCCCCCGAGCAGGTCTGGGGCCAACGTCCTGACTTTC.

The sample holds one count of this clone. This sequence joins TRBV19 and TRBJ2-1; 9 nucleotides agree with TRBD1. The length of the CDR3 is 16 residues. Germline V CDR1 and CDR2: LNHDA, SQIVND (reference sequence). The junction had 13 bases not matched to a gene; V was cut back by 5 bases and J by 8 bases. The CDR3 coding sequence is TGTGCCAGTAGTCACCCACCGGGACAGGGTCGCGATGAGCAGTTCTTC. Protein product: CASSHPPGQGRDEQFF.

This chain connects TRBV6-5 to TRBJ2-2; 9 bases map to TRBD1. Germline values: CDR1 MNHEY, CDR2 SVGAGI. The CDR3 has 13 residues. Trimming took 6 bases from V and 6 from J; bases not matched to a gene: 2. This chain's CDR3 is CASSRQGAGELFF. Here the CDR3 DNA reads TGTGCCAGCAGCCGACAGGGGGCCGGGGAGCTGTTTTTT.

The CDR3 region is CASSPRGAFTDTQYF. The CDR3 region has the DNA TGTGCCAGCAGCCCCCGGGGGGCCTTCACAGATACGCAGTATTTT. This chain connects TRBV7-2 to TRBJ2-3; TRBD2 is a possible D gene (7 bases). Trimming pared 5 bases from V and 2 bases from J, leaving 14 bases between. Germline V gene lookup returns CDR1 SGHTA and CDR2 FQGNSA. The CDR3 consists of 15 residues.

This rearrangement joins TRBV2 to TRBJ2-2; D might be TRBD1 (5 bases). The CDR3 totals 13 residues. V lost 0 bases to trimming and J lost 16 bases, with 15 bases between them. CDR1 and CDR2 from the germline V gene are SNHLY and FYNNEI. CDR3 protein: CASSEASFQGPFF. CDR3 DNA: TGTGCCAGCAGTGAAGCGAGTTTCCAGGGTCCGTTTTTT.

The V and J genes are TRBV5-8 and TRBJ1-5; maybe TRBD1 (5 bases). Trimming shortened V by 6 bases and J by 2 bases, and 15 bases separated the two germline ends. Germline V lookup: CDR1 SGHTS, CDR2 YDEGEE. This CDR3 comprises 15 residues. CDR3 amino acids: CASTRWGVRNQPQHF. In DNA, the CDR3 is TGTGCCAGCACCAGGTGGGGGGTCCGCAATCAGCCCCAGCATTTT.